The next 28 T cell receptor beta chains were all read from a single sample in a study of blood T cells in healthy people across ages. Primers used in a second PCR of roughly 7 to 12 cycles were a sample-barcoded 5' primer and a J-beta primer mix. TCRdb re-analysed the 5' RACE reads in MiXCR, keeping a single row per CDR3 protein. The sample includes roughly 700,000 distinct CDR3 sequences, 25% of them seen just once. These data were also filed under a second study, of T cells of mothers and their children.

Sequencing was carried out using blood. Every receptor here comes from a boy younger than 18 in good health.

This sequence joins TRBV6-5 and TRBJ2-7, with D tentatively TRBD1 (6 bases). Trimming removed 5 bases from V and 0 bases from J, with 11 bases in between. This CDR3 has 14 amino acids. The V gene's germline CDR1 is MNHEY and CDR2 SVGAGI. The CDR3 region is CASSPRTASYEQYF. In DNA form, the CDR3 reads TGTGCCAGCAGTCCTAGGACAGCCTCCTACGAGCAGTACTTC.

This clonotype occurred a few times. This sequence joins TRBV11-2 and TRBJ2-4; TRBD2 might be the D (7 bases). From germline, CDR1 is SGHAT and CDR2 FQNNGV. The CDR3 spans 17 residues. V was cut by 5 bases and J by 7 bases, with 24 bases left in between. The CDR3 region has the DNA TGTGCCAGCAGCAAAGGGATGGGGGGGCCATCGTATAACATTCAGTACTTC. This codes for CASSKGMGGPSYNIQYF.

The chain couples TRBV29-1 to TRBJ2-7; D remains unclear. Trimming took 5 bases from V and 5 from J, leaving 19 bases between them. Germline loops: CDR1 SQVTM, CDR2 ANQGSEA. This CDR3 has 14 residues. The CDR3, as DNA: TGCAGCGTTAACTGGCAACCCGCGCTTGACGAGCAGTACTTC. Translating gives CSVNWQPALDEQYF.

The sample holds a few counts of this clonotype. The J gene is TRBJ1-2, the V gene TRBV7-9; 8 bases are a match to TRBD1. Germline loops: CDR1 SEHNR, CDR2 FQNEAQ (reference sequence). The CDR3 contains 15 residues. The ends lost 1 base at V and 7 bases at J; junction bases unmatched: 8. The CDR3 sequence: CASSLVGRGLSGYTF. The CDR3 coding sequence is TGTGCCAGCAGCTTAGTTGGCAGGGGGCTTAGTGGCTACACCTTC.

Many counts were recorded for this clonotype. The chain combines TRBV27 with TRBJ2-5, with D unclear. The ends were cut back, 2 bases at V and 3 bases at J, with 4 bases in the middle. The CDR3 contains 12 residues. Germline CDR1 is MNHEY and CDR2 is SMNVEV (reference sequence). This CDR3 reads CASSLNKETQYF. The DNA of the CDR3 is TGTGCCAGCAGTTTAAACAAAGAGACCCAGTACTTC.

The chain is built from TRBV29-1 and TRBJ2-3; TRBD2 might be the D (6 bases). Germline loops: CDR1 SQVTM, CDR2 ANQGSEA. This CDR3 contains 13 residues. V lost 2 bases and J lost 6, with 12 bases in between. CDR3 protein: CSVESTSSDTQYF. The CDR3 nucleotides are TGCAGCGTTGAAAGTACTAGCTCGGATACGCAGTATTTT.

The V and J genes are TRBV29-1 and TRBJ1-2; D is ambiguous. The CDR3 contains 12 residues. The V end lost 7 bases, the J end lost 7 bases, and 16 bases lay between the germline ends. The germline V gene has CDR1 SQVTM and CDR2 ANQGSEA. The CDR3 sequence: CSAYGPQGGYTF. CDR3 DNA: TGCAGCGCTTACGGGCCCCAAGGTGGCTACACCTTC. Filled out from reference TRBV29-1 and TRBJ1-2, the complete variable domain reads SAVISQKPSRDICQRGTSLTIQCQVDSQVTMMFWYRQQPGQSLTLIATANQGSEATYESGFVIDKFPISRPNLTFSTLTVSNMSPEDSSIYLCSAYGPQGGYTFGSGTRLTVV.

The chain links TRBV5-1 to TRBJ1-2; D is undetermined. Per the germline V gene, CDR1 is SGHRS and CDR2 is YFSETQ. V gave up 0 bases and J gave up 4 bases, with 10 bases separating them. The CDR3 covers 14 residues. Here the CDR3 DNA reads TGCGCCAGCAGCTTGGAGCCGGCGGGCTATGGCTACACCTTC. Translating gives CASSLEPAGYGYTF.

CDR3 in amino acids: CASSSTLTPGANVLTF. DNA of the CDR3: TGTGCCAGCAGTTCGACCCTGACCCCTGGGGCCAACGTCCTGACTTTC. The V gene is TRBV6-2 or TRBV6-3, the J gene TRBJ2-6; D unclear. CDR3 length: 16 residues. With 4 bases removed from V and 2 bases from J, the gap between germline ends came to 12 bases. Per germline, CDR1 MNHEY and CDR2 SVGEGT.

The table lists this clonotype with a few counts. V and J are TRBV7-2 and TRBJ2-7, with a weak D call TRBD1 (6 bases). The length of the CDR3 is 14 residues. Per germline, CDR1 SGHTA and CDR2 FQGNSA. V dropped 5 bases and J dropped 3 bases, with 14 bases sitting between them. CDR3 in amino acids: CASSPVGAYYEQYF. In DNA, the CDR3 is TGTGCCAGCAGCCCCGTGGGGGCCTACTACGAGCAGTACTTC. The entire variable domain, with the rest obtained from reference TRBV7-2 and TRBJ2-7, is as follows: GAGVSQSPSNKVTEKGKDVELRCDPISGHTALYWYRQSLGQGLEFLIYFQGNSAPDKSGLPSDRFSAERTGGSVSTLTIQRTQQEDSAVYLCASSPVGAYYEQYFGPGTRLTVT.

The rearrangement links TRBV5-5 to TRBJ1-1; D remains unclear. V was cut by 1 base and J by 1 base, with 8 bases left in between. The CDR3 runs 14 residues. Germline loops: CDR1 SGHKS, CDR2 YYEKEE (reference sequence). The CDR3 region is CASSLWVRNTEAFF. The DNA for the CDR3 is TGTGCCAGCAGCTTGTGGGTGCGGAACACTGAAGCTTTCTTT.

This clonotype was seen more than once but under ten times. The chain employs TRBV10-3 and TRBJ2-7; a weak D match, TRBD2 (6 bases). The V end was cut by 0 bases, the J end by 0 bases, with 21 bases between. Germline V gene lookup returns CDR1 ENHRY and CDR2 SYGVKD. This CDR3 spans 19 amino acids. In DNA, the CDR3 is TGTGCCATCAGTGAGTCAAGTCGGGTGGGGGGATTTAGCTCCTACGAGCAGTACTTC. It translates to CAISESSRVGGFSSYEQYF.

In DNA, the CDR3 is TGCGCCAGCAGCTTGGACGCGGGGCAAGCCGGGGAGCTGTTTTTT. It codes for CASSLDAGQAGELFF. The chain uses TRBV5-1 and TRBJ2-2; perhaps TRBD2 as D (6 bases). This CDR3 comprises 15 residues. V was trimmed by 0 bases and J by 6 bases, leaving 12 bases between them. CDR1 SGHRS and CDR2 YFSETQ come from the germline V gene.

This clonotype was seen a few times. The chain links TRBV6-6 to TRBJ2-5; no reliable D call. The germline V gene has CDR1 MNHNY and CDR2 SVGAGI (reference sequence). Trimming cost V 2 bases and J 0 bases, with 10 bases left between them. There are 15 residues in the CDR3. CDR3 amino acids: CASSYVLGHQETQYF. CDR3 nucleotide sequence: TGTGCCAGCAGTTACGTTTTAGGCCACCAAGAGACCCAGTACTTC.

The CDR3: CASSLSPAYTDTQYF. In DNA, the CDR3 is TGTGCCAGCAGCCTAAGCCCAGCGTACACAGATACGCAGTATTTT. The chain recombines TRBV3-1 with TRBJ2-3; no reliable D call. Germline assignment: CDR1 LGHDT and CDR2 YNNKEL (reference sequence). Trimming cost V 4 bases and J 2 bases, with 13 bases left between them. This CDR3 has 15 amino acids.

This chain joins TRBV12-3 or TRBV12-4 and TRBJ1-1; D is unresolved. The CDR3 is 13 residues long. The V gene lost 5 bases and the J gene lost 4 bases, with 11 bases spanning the gap. The CDR3, as DNA: TGTGCCAGCAGTCCTAGGACGGGCACTGAAGCTTTCTTT. Protein sequence: CASSPRTGTEAFF.

This clonotype was seen more than once but under ten times. The V and J genes are TRBV28 and TRBJ2-1; 14 nucleotides agree with TRBD2. J gave up 7 bases and V 4 bases, and 3 bases lay outside the gene matches. CDR3 size: 15 residues. Germline CDR1 is MDHEN and CDR2 is SYDVKM. The CDR3 is CASSSRTSGRNEQFF. CDR3 nucleotides: TGTGCCAGCAGTTCCCGGACTAGCGGGAGGAATGAGCAGTTCTTC.

This chain connects TRBV5-6 to TRBJ1-1; TRBD1 matches 7 bases. J lost 0 bases, V lost 0 bases, and 11 bases had no gene match. From germline, CDR1 is SGHDT and CDR2 YYEEEE. The CDR3 has 18 residues. In DNA form, the CDR3 reads TGTGCCAGCAGCTTGGTCTCCCTTATTGGACAGGTGAACACTGAAGCTTTCTTT. Translated: CASSLVSLIGQVNTEAFF.

On this clonotype: This could be a read error, since a much larger clone is one nucleotide away. CDR3 in DNA: TGCAGTGCTAGATCCGGGAGCCAAGAGACCCAGTACTTC. Translated, it gives CSARSGSQETQYF. The chain is built from TRBV20-1 and TRBJ2-5, with TRBD2 as a possible D gene (6 bases). Germline loops: CDR1 DFQATT, CDR2 SNEGSKA (reference sequence). CDR3 length equals 13 residues. V lost 2 bases, J lost 1 base, and 8 bases lay in between.

The chain combines TRBV6-2 or TRBV6-3 with TRBJ2-1; tentative D call: TRBD2 (5 bases). V gave up 2 bases and J gave up 3 bases, with 8 bases separating them. Germline V gene sequence: CDR1 MNHEY, CDR2 SVGEGT. This CDR3 spans 14 amino acids. CDR3 nucleotides: TGTGCCAGCAGTTACACGGGGATCTACAATGAGCAGTTCTTC. It specifies CASSYTGIYNEQFF.

This clonotype was observed many times. The chain is built from TRBV28 and TRBJ2-7, with 10 bases matching TRBD1. V shed 2 bases and J 4 bases; nucleotides not matched to a gene: 2. CDR1 is MDHEN and CDR2 is SYDVKM in the germline V gene. The CDR3 totals 14 residues. CDR3: CASSLDRGLYEQYF. The CDR3 DNA reads as TGTGCCAGCAGTTTAGACAGGGGGCTTTACGAGCAGTACTTC.

CDR3 amino acids: CASSRMLTAPESEQYF. In DNA, the CDR3 is TGCGCCAGCAGCCGCATGCTAACGGCCCCAGAGTCCGAGCAGTACTTC. This sequence joins TRBV4-1 and TRBJ2-1; D call uncertain. The last part of the DNA fits TRBJ2-7 better; the J call may be wrong. This CDR3 spans 16 amino acids. From germline, CDR1 is MGHRA and CDR2 YSYEKL.

This clonotype appeared a few times. CDR3 sequence reads: CASSYSGVTGELFF. Here the CDR3 DNA reads TGTGCCAGCAGTTACTCAGGGGTCACCGGGGAGCTGTTTTTT. The chain employs TRBV6-5 and TRBJ2-2; a possible D gene is TRBD1 (5 bases). The CDR3 is made up of 14 amino acids. V lost 0 bases and J 4 bases, leaving 6 bases between the germline ends. The germline gives CDR1 MNHEY, CDR2 SVGAGI.

The chain recombines TRBV7-2 with TRBJ1-2, with no clear D. Looked up from germline, CDR1 is SGHTA and CDR2 is FQGNSA. CDR3 length equals 14 residues. Trimming took 3 bases from V and 1 from J, leaving 9 bases between them. CDR3 sequence reads: CASSFAQNNYGYTF. Written as DNA, the CDR3 is TGTGCCAGCAGCTTCGCGCAGAATAACTATGGCTACACCTTC. The full variable domain, in which reference TRBV7-2 and TRBJ1-2 provide the parts outside the CDR3, is GAGVSQSPSNKVTEKGKDVELRCDPISGHTALYWYRQSLGQGLEFLIYFQGNSAPDKSGLPSDRFSAERTGGSVSTLTIQRTQQEDSAVYLCASSFAQNNYGYTFGSGTRLTVV.

This sequence joins TRBV4-2 and TRBJ1-6; D gene unclear. CDR3 length equals 15 residues. Deletions cut 1 base from V and 10 bases from J, with 14 bases between. Germline CDR1 LGHNA, CDR2 YNFKEQ. This CDR3 is CASSQGGRTESPLHF. CDR3 DNA: TGTGCCAGCAGCCAAGGTGGACGAACGGAGTCACCCCTCCACTTT.

This clonotype was seen more than once but under ten times. This chain joins TRBV5-1 and TRBJ2-5; 8 bases map to TRBD2. Looked up from germline, CDR1 is SGHRS and CDR2 is YFSETQ. The junction had 10 bases not matched to a gene; V was cut back by 0 bases and J by 3 bases. The CDR3 spans 17 residues. The CDR3 DNA is TGCGCCAGCAGCTTGGCGGCATGGGCAGCGGGAGAAGAGACCCAGTACTTC. The encoded protein is CASSLAAWAAGEETQYF.

This chain uses TRBV2 with TRBJ1-2; D uncertain. The ends were cut back, 6 bases at V and 5 bases at J, with 7 bases in the middle. This CDR3 spans 11 amino acids. Germline CDR1 is SNHLY and CDR2 is FYNNEI. CDR3 DNA sequence: TGTGCCAGCAGAGAGTATTATGGCTACACCTTC. It specifies CASREYYGYTF.

The rearrangement links TRBV10-3 to TRBJ1-4, with 10 positions matching TRBD1. CDR3 length equals 14 residues. V lost 6 bases, J lost 5 bases, and 3 bases stayed unmatched. Germline V gene lookup returns CDR1 ENHRY and CDR2 SYGVKD. CDR3 sequence reads: CAISRDRGNEKLFF. The CDR3 DNA follows: TGTGCCATCAGCCGGGACAGGGGCAATGAAAAACTGTTTTTT.